This TCR beta chain was sequenced in a study of T cells in Graves' hyperthyroidism and ophthalmopathy. Looking at the study overall: Upon initial diagnosis and before any treatment, peripheral blood was collected.

It was RNA transcripts that yielded the amplified TCR beta CDR3 regions. The primer set for the first-round RT-PCR of the TCR CDR3 was HTBI. From the multiplex PCR reads, TCRdb called clonotypes with MiXCR, one entry per CDR3 protein. The sample consists of approximately 330,000 distinct CDR3 sequences, roughly a fifth of them appearing once. Those patients with uncontrolled infection, other autoimmune disease, pregnancy or lactation were excluded. Diagnoses were established using clinical symptoms, serum thyroxine and TRAb, thyroid ultrasound and orbital computed tomography. Extraction of PBMCs used roughly 9.3 ml of fresh peripheral blood. Sequencing used blood. This sequence originates from a woman in her 50s with Graves' hyperthyroidism.

The CDR3 DNA follows: TGTGCCAGCAGCGCTGAACCCGGGAGTTCCTACAATGAGCAGTTCTTC. Translating gives CASSAEPGSSYNEQFF. The rearrangement uses TRBV7-9 and TRBJ2-1; possibly TRBD2 for D (6 bases). The CDR3 is 16 amino acids. The V gene lost 5 bases and the J gene lost 1 base, with 15 bases spanning the gap. Germline V gives CDR1 SEHNR, CDR2 FQNEAQ (reference sequence).